This T cell receptor (beta chain) was identified during a study of T-cell memory formation after mild COVID-19 (dated by TCRdb to 2020 to 2022). Some background on the complete study: Most TCR sequence clusters were specific to one of the two donors. Two young, previously healthy adult volunteers, one female and one male, were included in the cohort. In a couple of donors, T-cell clones that expanded and contracted after mild COVID-19 were tracked by sequencing TCRalpha and TCRbeta repertoires over time. What the work shows at the level of the full study, not this receptor alone: Contracting CD4+ clones appeared mostly in the CM and EM memory subsets, whereas CD8+ clones were enriched in EMRA. The detection of some responding clones in pre-infection memory suggests that pre-existing cross-reactive memory T cells joined the SARS-CoV-2 response. Whether the second-wave clones peaking on day 37 were SARS-CoV-2 specific was not confirmed. Only a couple of mild cases were covered in the study, and larger cohorts including severe cases with pre-infection samples were considered necessary. Clones contracting from day 15 to 85 had balanced CD4/CD8 phenotypes, while a second wave expanding from day 15 to 37 was biased towards CD4+.

PBMCs were isolated by Ficoll-Paque density gradient centrifugation. V loses 3 bases, J loses 5 bases, and the germline ends lie 10 bases apart. From the cysteine up to the phenylalanine, the CDR3 has a length of 13 residues. Of all the DNA, just the CDR3 is kept, 39 bases in frame from base 1. Sequencing instrument: Illumina NovaSeq 6000. Using 5'RACE with constant-segment primers, TCRalpha and TCRbeta cDNA libraries were constructed, with sample barcodes and unique molecular identifiers added in the process. RNA was extracted from every sample with Trizol reagent. The libraries were amplified in two PCR steps, and the second step added a second sample barcode and Illumina TruSeq adapters. Sequencing of libraries was performed on an Illumina NovaSeq with 2 x 150 bp paired-end reads. Turning to the authors' computational methods: With migec v1.2.7, reads were demultiplexed and then collapsed into UMI-guided consensus sequences. Using mixcr v2.1.11, UMI consensuses were aligned to TRA and TRB V and J templates and then assembled into clonotypes. A clonotype was counted as expanded or contracted only when both edgeR and NoisET called the clonotype significant, with the noise models trained on biological replicates. edgeR calls used a false discovery rate-adjusted p below 0.01 and a log2 fold-change threshold of 1. As an exploratory analysis of dynamics, PCA with hierarchical clustering was applied to max-normalized trajectories of the 1000 most abundant clonotypes. The CD4 or CD8 phenotype of responding clones was assigned using the separately sequenced CD4+ and CD8+ repertoires. TCRdb applied fastp at Q25 and MiXCR to the public reads, then kept only in-frame beta chains. Every entry covers one CDR3 protein and lists the most common genes and DNA from its rows. The V and J calls and clone size are TCRdb's, not the authors'. This sample has 250,000 to 300,000 distinct CDR3 sequences in its table, and over 15% of those were observed once. The ten most abundant clones make up roughly 24% of the sample.

This clonotype was seen a handful of times. The target of this receptor is not known. One base away there is no much larger clone; base qualities are not given. Rearrangement joined TRBV12-3 or TRBV12-4 to TRBJ2-5; no D gene is confidently identified. The origin of this receptor is a man aged 18 to 29 who had mild COVID-19 (a few samples of this study predate the infection). The sample titles of this study are shuffled in the database, so cell type and time point are left out; the donor was told from shared clones. Sequencing was performed on PBMCs or a T cell subset sorted from them (not recorded which). CDR3 loop: CASSLDGRETQYF. In nucleotides, the sequence is TGTGCCAGCAGTTTGGATGGAAGGGAGACCCAGTACTTC.